This paragraph covers one T cell receptor (beta chain) sequence. The germline gives CDR1 DFQATT, CDR2 SNEGSKA (reference sequence). The CDR3 totals 16 residues. J lost 9 bases, V lost 3 bases, and 15 bases had no gene match. The data were produced by immunoSEQ multiplex PCR, yet TCRdb's version contains in-frame clones alone and is incomplete. The repertoire holds approximately 180,000 clones, with 88% as singletons. This sample stems from a study of T cell responses to AZD1222 COVID-19 vaccine. The TCR sequence derives from an adult who received the AZD1222 COVID-19 vaccine. This material consisted of peripheral blood, taken 28 days after the second AZD1222 dose. V gene TRBV20-1 combines with J gene TRBJ2-1; TRBD2 agrees at 9 bases. CDR3 amino acids: CSASSGASGMYTEQFF. The CDR3 bases are TGCAGTGCTAGTTCCGGAGCTAGCGGGATGTATACTGAGCAGTTCTTC.